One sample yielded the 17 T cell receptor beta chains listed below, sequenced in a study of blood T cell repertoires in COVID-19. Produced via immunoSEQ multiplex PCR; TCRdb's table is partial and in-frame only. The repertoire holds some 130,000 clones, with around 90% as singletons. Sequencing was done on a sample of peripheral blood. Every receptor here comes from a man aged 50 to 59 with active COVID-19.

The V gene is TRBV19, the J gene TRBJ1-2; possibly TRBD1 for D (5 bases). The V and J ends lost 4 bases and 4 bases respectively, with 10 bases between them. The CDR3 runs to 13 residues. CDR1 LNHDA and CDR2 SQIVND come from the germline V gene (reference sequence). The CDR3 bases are TGTGCCAGTAGTACCCCGGGGGGCTATGGCTACACCTTC. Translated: CASSTPGGYGYTF.

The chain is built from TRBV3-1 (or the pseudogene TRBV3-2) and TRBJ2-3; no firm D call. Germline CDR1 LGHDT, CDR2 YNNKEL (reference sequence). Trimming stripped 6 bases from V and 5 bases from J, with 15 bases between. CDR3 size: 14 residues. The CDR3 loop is CASRDQRFLDTQYF. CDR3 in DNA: TGTGCCAGCAGGGATCAGCGATTTCTAGATACGCAGTATTTT.

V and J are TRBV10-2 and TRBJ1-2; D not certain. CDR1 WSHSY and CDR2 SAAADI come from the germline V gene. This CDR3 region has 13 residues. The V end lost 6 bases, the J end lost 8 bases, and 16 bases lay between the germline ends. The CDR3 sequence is CASSPISPGGYTF. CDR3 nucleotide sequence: TGCGCCAGCAGCCCGATATCTCCGGGGGGCTACACCTTC.

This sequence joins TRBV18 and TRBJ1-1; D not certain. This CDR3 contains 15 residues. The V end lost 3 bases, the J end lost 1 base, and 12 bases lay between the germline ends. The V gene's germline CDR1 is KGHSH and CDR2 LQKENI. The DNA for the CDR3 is TGTGCCAGCTCACCGAGCGTACGGCGGAACACTGAAGCTTTCTTT. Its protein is CASSPSVRRNTEAFF.

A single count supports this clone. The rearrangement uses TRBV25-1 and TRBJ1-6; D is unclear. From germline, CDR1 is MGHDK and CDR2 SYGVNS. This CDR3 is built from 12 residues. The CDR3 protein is CATRGQNSPLHF. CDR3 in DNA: TGTGCTACGAGAGGGCAAAATTCACCCCTCCACTTT.

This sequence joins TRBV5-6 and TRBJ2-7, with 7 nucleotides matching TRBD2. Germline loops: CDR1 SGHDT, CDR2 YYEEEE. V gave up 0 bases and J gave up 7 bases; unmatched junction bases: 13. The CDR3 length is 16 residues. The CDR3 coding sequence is TGTGCCAGCAGCTTGGCCGGTGCGGGAGCCCTTTGGGAGCAGTACGTC. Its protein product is CASSLAGAGALWEQYV.

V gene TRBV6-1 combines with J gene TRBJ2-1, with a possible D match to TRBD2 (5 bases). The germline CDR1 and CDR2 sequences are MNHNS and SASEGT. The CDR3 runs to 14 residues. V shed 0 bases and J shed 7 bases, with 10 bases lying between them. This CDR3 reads CASSEAWRTNEQFF. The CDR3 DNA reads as TGTGCCAGCAGTGAAGCTTGGAGGACTAATGAGCAGTTCTTC.

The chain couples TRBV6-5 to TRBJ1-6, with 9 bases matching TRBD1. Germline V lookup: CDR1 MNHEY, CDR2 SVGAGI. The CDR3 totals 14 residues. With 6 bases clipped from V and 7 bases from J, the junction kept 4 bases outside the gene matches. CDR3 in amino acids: CASRGQGRNSPLHF. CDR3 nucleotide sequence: TGTGCCAGCAGGGGACAGGGCCGGAATTCACCCCTCCACTTT.

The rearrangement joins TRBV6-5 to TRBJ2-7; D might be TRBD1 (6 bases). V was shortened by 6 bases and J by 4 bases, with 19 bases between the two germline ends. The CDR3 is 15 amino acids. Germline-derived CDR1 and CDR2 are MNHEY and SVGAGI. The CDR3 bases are TGTGCCAGCAGAGGTGGGACAACCAGGACTTACGAGCAGTACTTC. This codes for CASRGGTTRTYEQYF.

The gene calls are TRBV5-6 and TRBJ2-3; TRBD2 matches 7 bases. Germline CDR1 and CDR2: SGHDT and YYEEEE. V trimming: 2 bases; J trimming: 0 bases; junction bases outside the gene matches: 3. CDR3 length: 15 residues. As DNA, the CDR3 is TGTGCCAGCAGCTTCGGAGCGGGGAGCACAGATACGCAGTATTTT. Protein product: CASSFGAGSTDTQYF.

The CDR3 DNA reads as TGTGCCAGCAGCTTAGCGGGACAAACCTACAATGAGCAGTTCTTC. Its translation is CASSLAGQTYNEQFF. The chain uses TRBV7-9 and TRBJ2-1; a possible D gene is TRBD1 (6 bases). Between the trimmed V and J ends, which lost 0 bases and 2 bases, there was a span of 8 bases. Looked up from germline, CDR1 is SEHNR and CDR2 is FQNEAQ (reference sequence). CDR3 size: 15 residues.

The CDR3 DNA is TGTGCCAGCTGGAGGGGCTCTGGGGCCAACGTCCTGACTTTC. It is translated as CASWRGSGANVLTF. V usage is TRBV6-5 and J usage is TRBJ2-6; the D gene is possibly TRBD2 (6 bases). V shed 8 bases and J shed 0 bases, with 8 bases lying between them. The CDR3 loop spans 14 amino acids. The germline V gene has CDR1 MNHEY and CDR2 SVGAGI.

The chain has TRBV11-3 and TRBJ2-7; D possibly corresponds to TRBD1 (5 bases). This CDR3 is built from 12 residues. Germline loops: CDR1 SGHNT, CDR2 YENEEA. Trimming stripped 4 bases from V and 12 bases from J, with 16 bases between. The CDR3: CASSSDQGKPYV. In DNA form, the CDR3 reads TGTGCCAGCAGCTCGGATCAGGGTAAGCCGTACGTC.

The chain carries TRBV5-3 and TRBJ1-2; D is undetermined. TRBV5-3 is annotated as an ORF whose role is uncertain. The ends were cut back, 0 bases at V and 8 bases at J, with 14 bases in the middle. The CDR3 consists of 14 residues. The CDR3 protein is CARSLVSRCSGYTF. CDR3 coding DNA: TGTGCCAGAAGCTTGGTGAGCCGCTGTTCCGGCTACACCTTC.

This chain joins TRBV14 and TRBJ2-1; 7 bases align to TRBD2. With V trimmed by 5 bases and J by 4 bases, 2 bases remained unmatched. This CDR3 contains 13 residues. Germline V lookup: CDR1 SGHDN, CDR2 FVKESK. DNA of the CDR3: TGTGCCAGCAGCTCCGGGGGGTACAATGAGCAGTTCTTC. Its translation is CASSSGGYNEQFF.

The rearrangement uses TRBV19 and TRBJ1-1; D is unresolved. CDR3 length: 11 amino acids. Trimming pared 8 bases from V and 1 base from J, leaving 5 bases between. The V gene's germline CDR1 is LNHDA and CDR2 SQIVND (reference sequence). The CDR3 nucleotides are TGTGCCAGTTACACGAACACTGAAGCTTTCTTT. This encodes CASYTNTEAFF.

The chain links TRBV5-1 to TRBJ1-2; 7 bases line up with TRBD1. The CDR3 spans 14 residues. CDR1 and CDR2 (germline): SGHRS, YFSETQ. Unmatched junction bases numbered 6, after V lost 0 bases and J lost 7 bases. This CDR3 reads CASSLDGTAAGYTF. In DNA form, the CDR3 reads TGCGCCAGCAGCTTGGATGGGACAGCTGCTGGCTACACCTTC.